This T cell receptor (beta chain) was sequenced in a study of shared clonotypes between healthy human individuals. In the original analysis: Junction-only sequences produced by ImmunoSEQ had no quality scores, so filtering differed. The assay was immunoSEQ multiplex PCR, and TCRdb's table has in-frame clones only and misses some. That table gives V, J and clone size, and the DNA gave D and trimming. The repertoire consists of under 600,000 clones, with 90% to 96% occurring once and the leading ten covering approximately 0.06%. The CDR3 is 14 residues long. CDR1 is MNHEY, CDR2 SMNVEV, per germline (reference sequence). V trimming: 5 bases; J trimming: 7 bases; junction bases outside the gene matches: 3.

The receptor was isolated from a woman aged 25 to 39 in good health. The chain joins TRBV27 to TRBJ2-1; TRBD2 aligns across 12 bases. The specimen was naive CD4+ T cells sorted from blood. Subset in this sample: CD45RA+ positively selected. CDR3 protein: CASSLAGGPNEQFF. The CDR3 nucleotides read TGTGCCAGCAGTCTAGCGGGAGGGCCAAATGAGCAGTTCTTC.